The 32 T cell receptor beta chains presented below share a single source sample, sequenced in a study of blood T cells in healthy people across ages. Then a second PCR, running roughly 7 to 11 cycles, was carried out with a sample-barcoded 5' primer and a J-beta primer mix. Using its own MiXCR run on the 5' RACE reads, TCRdb lists one record per CDR3 protein. The sample has 1,100,000 or so distinct CDR3 sequences, 35% to 50% seen once. Specimen: blood. Receptors originate from a woman aged 55-69 years in good health.

This sequence joins TRBV5-1 and TRBJ2-1; 9 bases map to TRBD1. The V gene end was trimmed by 4 bases and the J gene end by 4 bases; junction bases not matched to a gene: 9. The CDR3 runs to 16 residues. Germline lookup yields CDR1 SGHRS and CDR2 YFSETQ. The DNA of the CDR3 is TGCGCCAGCAGCCGAACAGGGGGCGATTGGTACAATGAGCAGTTCTTC. It specifies CASSRTGGDWYNEQFF.

J is TRBJ1-2 and V is TRBV12-3 or TRBV12-4; D gene unclear. The V and J ends lost 9 bases and 4 bases respectively, with 15 bases between them. The CDR3 length is 13 residues. CDR3 in amino acids: CASSVSGIYGYTF. The CDR3 region has the DNA TGTGCCAGTAGTGTAAGCGGCATCTATGGCTACACCTTC.

The rearrangement uses TRBV7-9 and TRBJ2-5; D could derive from TRBD1 or TRBD2 (5 bases each). The germline V gene encodes CDR1 SEHNR and CDR2 FQNEAQ (reference sequence). Trimming removed 4 bases from V and 4 bases from J, with 22 bases in between. There are 17 residues in the CDR3. The CDR3 protein is CASSSTVGLAGGETQYF. In DNA, the CDR3 is TGTGCCAGCAGCTCAACTGTGGGGCTAGCTGGGGGAGAGACCCAGTACTTC.

This chain uses TRBV3-1 with TRBJ2-3; 9 bases are a match to TRBD2. CDR1 is LGHDT and CDR2 is YNNKEL in the germline V gene (reference sequence). The length of the CDR3 is 17 residues. Trimming at V came to 4 bases and at J to 4 bases, leaving 12 bases not matched to a gene. The CDR3 bases are TGTGCCAGCAGCCCATTTCGAGCGGGAGGTGGGGCAGATACGCAGTATTTT. The encoded protein is CASSPFRAGGGADTQYF.

This clonotype was counted only a few times. Its ends do not fully match the called genes, so a read error is possible. CDR3 in DNA: TGTGCCAGTAGTTTAGTGGGACCGCCCTACGAGCAGTACTTC. Translating gives CASSLVGPPYEQYF. The rearrangement uses TRBV12-3 or TRBV12-4 and TRBJ2-7; D assignment may be TRBD1 or TRBD2 (5 bases each). CDR3 length: 14 amino acids.

CDR3 region: CSVEHDSGAGDTQYF. The CDR3 region has the DNA TGCAGCGTCGAACACGACAGCGGGGCGGGAGATACGCAGTATTTT. The rearrangement links TRBV29-1 to TRBJ2-3, with 7 bases that match TRBD2. Germline assignment: CDR1 SQVTM and CDR2 ANQGSEA. J lost 5 bases, V lost 6 bases, and 14 bases had no gene match. The CDR3 spans 15 residues.

The chain combines TRBV3-1 with TRBJ2-1; no definite D call. The CDR3 sequence is 12 residues long. CDR1 and CDR2 from the germline V gene are LGHDT and YNNKEL (reference sequence). Trimming took off 4 bases at V and 3 bases at J, with 4 bases between the two ends. The CDR3 region has the DNA TGTGCCAGCAGCCGTATCTACAATGAGCAGTTCTTC. Translation: CASSRIYNEQFF.

The rearrangement uses TRBV7-2 and TRBJ2-6; D is possibly TRBD1 (5 bases). The CDR3 totals 14 residues. The germline V gene encodes CDR1 SGHTA and CDR2 FQGNSA. Trimming left V 5 bases short and J 2 bases short, with 7 bases between. In DNA form, the CDR3 reads TGTGCCAGCAGCGTAGGGGCTGGGGCCAACGTCCTGACTTTC. Protein product: CASSVGAGANVLTF.

The J gene is TRBJ2-7, the V gene TRBV7-9; no definite D call. The V and J ends lost 1 base and 6 bases respectively, with 10 bases between them. The CDR3 runs to 13 residues. Germline values: CDR1 SEHNR, CDR2 FQNEAQ (reference sequence). CDR3 DNA sequence: TGTGCCAGCAGCTTAGAGACCGCATCCGAGCAGTACTTC. It specifies CASSLETASEQYF.

The chain joins TRBV2 to TRBJ2-4; D perhaps matches TRBD1 (6 bases). This CDR3 region has 14 residues. CDR1 SNHLY and CDR2 FYNNEI come from the germline V gene. The V gene lost 0 bases and the J gene lost 8 bases, with 11 bases spanning the gap. The CDR3 coding sequence is TGTGCCAGCAGTGAAGCTTTAGGGGGATACATTCAGTACTTC. As protein: CASSEALGGYIQYF. The full variable domain, rest sourced from reference TRBV2 and TRBJ2-4, is EPEVTQTPSHQVTQMGQEVILRCVPISNHLYFYWYRQILGQKVEFLVSFYNNEISEKSEIFDDQFSVERPDGSNFTLKIRSTKLEDSAMYFCASSEALGGYIQYFGAGTRLSVL.

The chain carries TRBV20-1 and TRBJ2-3, with 9 positions matching TRBD2. Losses at the gene ends were 5 bases for V and 11 bases for J; bases not matched to a gene: 5. The CDR3 is 11 residues long. Germline CDR1 reads DFQATT; CDR2 reads SNEGSKA (reference sequence). The DNA for the CDR3 is TGCAGTGCTGGGGGGACTAGCAAGCAGTATTTT. Its protein product is CSAGGTSKQYF.

V gene TRBV5-6 combines with J gene TRBJ1-2; TRBD1 is a possible D gene (5 bases). There are 13 residues in the CDR3. The V gene lost 6 bases and the J gene lost 4 bases, with 13 bases spanning the gap. CDR1 and CDR2 from the germline V gene are SGHDT and YYEEEE. The CDR3 DNA reads TGTGCCAGCATCCCACGGGGGAGCTATGGCTACACCTTC. As protein: CASIPRGSYGYTF. Full variable domain (remainder filled in from reference TRBV5-6 and TRBJ1-2): DAGVTQSPTHLIKTRGQQVTLRCSPKSGHDTVSWYQQALGQGPQFIFQYYEEEERQRGNFPDRFSGHQFPNYSSELNVNALLLGDSALYLCASIPRGSYGYTFGSGTRLTVV.

The V and J genes are TRBV18 and TRBJ1-5; D might be TRBD1 (5 bases). CDR1 and CDR2 from the germline V gene are KGHSH and LQKENI. Trimming removed 2 bases from V and 3 bases from J, with 11 bases in between. This CDR3 has 15 residues. The CDR3 DNA reads TGTGCCAGCTCACCAGCGTCGACAGACAATCAGCCCCAGCATTTT. Amino acid sequence: CASSPASTDNQPQHF. Full variable domain (rest looked up from reference TRBV18 and TRBJ1-5): NAGVMQNPRHLVRRRGQEARLRCSPMKGHSHVYWYRQLPEEGLKFMVYLQKENIIDESGMPKERFSAEFPKEGPSILRIQQVVRGDSAAYFCASSPASTDNQPQHFGDGTRLSIL.

The chain carries TRBV2 and TRBJ2-3; 8 bases match TRBD2. The CDR3 sequence is 18 residues long. The J segment lost 5 bases and the V segment lost 4 bases, leaving 17 bases of the junction unmatched. Looked up from germline, CDR1 is SNHLY and CDR2 is FYNNEI. CDR3 protein: CASSVSLGVAGLLDTQYF. The DNA of the CDR3 is TGTGCCAGCAGTGTTAGTCTTGGGGTAGCGGGGCTTCTAGATACGCAGTATTTT.

This clonotype was seen more than once but under ten times. CDR3 in amino acids: CASSLSRAEKLFF. The CDR3 nucleotides read TGTGCCAGCAGCCTAAGTCGGGCTGAAAAACTGTTTTTT. The chain combines TRBV14 with TRBJ1-4; no reliable D call. The CDR3 consists of 13 residues. Looked up from germline, CDR1 is SGHDN and CDR2 is FVKESK. The V gene lost 4 bases and the J gene lost 7 bases, with 10 bases spanning the gap.

The V call is TRBV4-2, the J call TRBJ2-3, with 9 bases identical to TRBD1. The V segment lost 0 bases and the J segment 3 bases; nucleotides outside the gene matches: 4. CDR3 length: 16 residues. From germline, CDR1 is LGHNA and CDR2 YNFKEQ. The chain's CDR3 is CASSQDGTGPTDTQYF. DNA for the CDR3: TGTGCCAGCAGCCAAGATGGGACAGGGCCGACAGATACGCAGTATTTT.

The chain recombines TRBV20-1 with TRBJ2-7, with D tentatively TRBD1 (6 bases). CDR1 DFQATT and CDR2 SNEGSKA come from the germline V gene (reference sequence). The V end was cut by 3 bases, the J end by 2 bases, with 11 bases between. The CDR3 length is 13 residues. The DNA for the CDR3 is TGCAGTGCTAGCGGGCAGGGGACCTACGAGCAGTACTTC. Protein sequence: CSASGQGTYEQYF.

This clonotype was counted between two and nine times. The gene calls are TRBV25-1 and TRBJ1-2, with D possibly being TRBD1 (5 bases). Germline V gives CDR1 MGHDK, CDR2 SYGVNS. The CDR3 has 13 amino acids. The germline V and J ends were trimmed by 5 bases and 9 bases, with 16 bases remaining between them. CDR3 residues: CASSNPGRRSYTF. As DNA, the CDR3 is TGTGCCAGCAGTAATCCGGGGCGAAGGAGCTACACCTTC.

J is TRBJ2-1 and V is TRBV4-2; D may be TRBD2 (6 bases). The DNA end favors TRBJ2-7, so the J call may be wrong. Looked up from germline, CDR1 is LGHNA and CDR2 is YNFKEQ. This CDR3 contains 20 residues. CDR3 sequence reads: CASSQGARGRSSPSYNEQYF. DNA of the CDR3: TGTGCCAGCAGCCAAGGGGCCCGAGGGAGGTCCTCCCCCTCCTACAATGAGCAGTACTTC.

This clonotype was detected once. This rearrangement joins TRBV20-1 to TRBJ2-5, with D perhaps TRBD2 (6 bases). The germline V and J ends were trimmed by 3 bases and 0 bases, with 17 bases remaining between them. CDR3 length: 16 residues. Germline values: CDR1 DFQATT, CDR2 SNEGSKA (reference sequence). The CDR3 region is CSAREPGEMYQETQYF. As DNA, the CDR3 is TGCAGTGCTAGGGAACCGGGGGAAATGTACCAAGAGACCCAGTACTTC.

The CDR3 loop reads CASSLVQGGSPLHF. CDR3 coding DNA: TGTGCCAGCAGCTTGGTACAGGGAGGATCACCCCTCCACTTT. The V and J genes are TRBV5-5 and TRBJ1-6; tentative D call: TRBD1 (6 bases). V gave up 0 bases and J gave up 10 bases, with 11 bases separating them. Germline-derived CDR1 and CDR2 are SGHKS and YYEKEE (reference sequence). The length of the CDR3 is 14 residues.

The chain couples TRBV5-1 to TRBJ2-7; D is tentatively TRBD1 or TRBD2 (5 bases each). V dropped 2 bases and J dropped 1 base, with 10 bases sitting between them. Germline CDR1 and CDR2: SGHRS and YFSETQ. This CDR3 has 14 amino acids. The CDR3: CASSFRDPSYEQYF. The CDR3, as DNA: TGCGCCAGCAGCTTCAGGGACCCATCCTACGAGCAGTACTTC.

The V and J genes are TRBV7-8 and TRBJ1-5; no reliable D call. V lost 5 bases and J lost 4, with 15 bases in between. Germline assignment: CDR1 SGHVS and CDR2 FQNEAQ. The CDR3 runs to 15 residues. CDR3 nucleotides: TGTGCCAGCAGCCGTCGGGCAGGACCTAATCAGCCCCAGCATTTT. It yields the protein CASSRRAGPNQPQHF.

The chain links TRBV30 to TRBJ2-1; no clear D gene. The V gene's germline CDR1 is GTSNPN and CDR2 SVGIG (reference sequence). V was clipped by 0 bases and J by 9 bases, with 9 bases between them. CDR3 size: 12 residues. CDR3 loop: CAWSVPGGEQFF. For the CDR3, the DNA is TGTGCCTGGAGTGTACCGGGTGGTGAGCAGTTCTTC.

The CDR3 coding sequence is TGCGCCAGCACCCCAGGACAAACGTTTAACTATGGCTACACCTTC. Encoded protein: CASTPGQTFNYGYTF. The chain combines TRBV5-1 with TRBJ1-2, with a possible D match to TRBD1 (5 bases). The CDR3 has 15 amino acids. CDR1 and CDR2 from the germline V gene are SGHRS and YFSETQ. The germline V and J ends were trimmed by 6 bases and 1 base, with 16 bases remaining between them.

This clonotype was found a few times. The chain joins TRBV20-1 to TRBJ1-5; no reliable D call. V was clipped by 3 bases and J by 2 bases, with 11 bases between them. This CDR3 has 14 residues. Germline CDR1 reads DFQATT; CDR2 reads SNEGSKA (reference sequence). Written as DNA, the CDR3 is TGCAGTGCTAGCATCACTAAGGGCAATCAGCCCCAGCATTTT. Translation gives CSASITKGNQPQHF.

This clonotype has only one observation. This chain links TRBV24-1 with TRBJ2-3; 8 nucleotides match TRBD2. J was trimmed by 9 bases and V by 6 bases; bases with no gene match: 7. Germline V gene data show CDR1 as KGHDR and CDR2 as SFDVKD. The CDR3 is made up of 13 amino acids. CDR3 in DNA: TGTGCCACCAGTCGTAGCGGGGCAGGGACGCAGTATTTT. Translating it yields CATSRSGAGTQYF.

The V call is TRBV4-1, the J call TRBJ2-4, with 9 nucleotides matching TRBD1. The trim removed 3 bases at V and 0 bases at J, leaving 21 bases unmatched. Germline lookup yields CDR1 MGHRA and CDR2 YSYEKL. The length of the CDR3 is 22 residues. CDR3 DNA: TGCGCCAGCAGCCACCAGACTCCTACAGGGGGCGCCCCGAGGATAGCCAAAAACATTCAGTACTTC. Residues: CASSHQTPTGGAPRIAKNIQYF.

This clonotype was seen only a few times. The rearrangement links TRBV29-1 to TRBJ2-1; TRBD2 might be the D (5 bases). Germline-derived CDR1 and CDR2 are SQVTM and ANQGSEA. V dropped 4 bases and J dropped 3 bases, with 13 bases sitting between them. The CDR3 runs 14 residues. DNA of the CDR3: TGCAGCGTTGCCAGTAGCGACATCTACAATGAGCAGTTCTTC. Translation: CSVASSDIYNEQFF.

The CDR3 spells CASSFGGNNYNEQFF. The CDR3 region has the DNA TGCGCCAGCAGCTTCGGCGGGAATAACTACAATGAGCAGTTCTTC. The V call is TRBV5-1, the J call TRBJ2-1; D perhaps matches TRBD2 (6 bases). Trimming took off 2 bases at V and 3 bases at J, with 12 bases between the two ends. The CDR3 consists of 15 residues. The germline gives CDR1 SGHRS, CDR2 YFSETQ.

The V call is TRBV27, the J call TRBJ2-7, with 7 positions matching TRBD2. The junction had 10 bases not matched to a gene; V was cut back by 3 bases and J by 2 bases. Germline CDR1 reads MNHEY; CDR2 reads SMNVEV (reference sequence). The CDR3 covers 16 residues. The CDR3 reads CASSFTVRRGTYEQYF. The DNA for the CDR3 is TGTGCCAGCAGTTTCACAGTTCGGCGGGGGACCTACGAGCAGTACTTC.

The V and J genes are TRBV12-3 or TRBV12-4 and TRBJ2-1; D might be TRBD1 or TRBD2, each matching 5 bases. The CDR3 is 14 amino acids. The V end lost 5 bases, the J end lost 5 bases, and 13 bases lay between the germline ends. As DNA, the CDR3 is TGTGCCAGCAGTACGACGGGACGCAACAATGAGCAGTTCTTC. Translating it yields CASSTTGRNNEQFF.